The 15 T cell receptor beta chains given below trace back to one sample, sequenced in a study of blood T cell repertoires in COVID-19. TCRdb's table, derived via immunoSEQ multiplex PCR, lists solely in-frame clones and lacks some. The data show some 350,000 clones, with around 86% seen just once and 3% held by the top ten. Sequencing used peripheral blood. Receptor source: a human donor in a cohort sampled during active COVID-19.

V is TRBV9 and J is TRBJ1-2; a possible D gene is TRBD1 (6 bases). Trimming cost V 2 bases and J 8 bases, with 16 bases left between them. This CDR3 region has 14 residues. Germline lookup yields CDR1 SGDLS and CDR2 YYNGEE. CDR3 DNA: TGTGCCAGCAGCGTCTCAGGGGCCCCGAGGGGCTACACCTTC. Encoded protein: CASSVSGAPRGYTF.

The chain uses TRBV7-9 and TRBJ2-3, with 13 positions matching TRBD2. Germline CDR1 SEHNR, CDR2 FQNEAQ (reference sequence). V trimming: 3 bases; J trimming: 3 bases; junction bases outside the gene matches: 6. This CDR3 has 17 amino acids. CDR3 protein: CASSFVTSGRETDTQYF. DNA for the CDR3: TGTGCCAGCAGCTTCGTAACTAGCGGGAGGGAAACAGATACGCAGTATTTT.

V gene TRBV6-5 combines with J gene TRBJ2-7, with D maybe TRBD1 (6 bases). CDR3 length equals 13 residues. Germline V CDR1 and CDR2: MNHEY, SVGAGI. V was shortened by 9 bases and J by 2 bases, with 14 bases between the two germline ends. The CDR3 reads CASESQGTYEQYF. In DNA form, the CDR3 reads TGTGCCAGTGAGAGTCAGGGGACCTACGAGCAGTACTTC.

CDR3 DNA sequence: TGTGCCGGCGCTAGGACAGGGGGCGGAGGCTACACCTTC. Protein sequence: CAGARTGGGGYTF. The chain carries TRBV12-3 or TRBV12-4 and TRBJ1-2; 11 bases align to TRBD1. CDR3 size: 13 residues. V was pared by 11 bases and J by 8 bases, with 10 bases of the junction left unmatched.

The CDR3: CATSRDYAPGIGKNTEAFF. As DNA, the CDR3 is TGTGCCACCAGCAGAGATTACGCCCCAGGGATAGGGAAGAACACTGAAGCTTTCTTT. The rearrangement uses TRBV15 and TRBJ1-1; tentative D call: TRBD1 (5 bases). Trimming cost V 0 bases and J 1 base, with 21 bases left between them. The germline CDR1 and CDR2 sequences are LNHNV and YYDKDF (reference sequence). This CDR3 has 19 residues.

The chain couples TRBV5-6 to TRBJ1-2; the D is unclear. This CDR3 region has 13 residues. Germline values: CDR1 SGHDT, CDR2 YYEEEE. V was pared by 2 bases and J by 4 bases, with 9 bases between. This CDR3 reads CASSFFESYGYTF. CDR3 nucleotide sequence: TGTGCCAGCAGCTTTTTTGAGAGCTATGGCTACACCTTC. Drawing the rest from reference TRBV5-6 and TRBJ1-2, the complete variable domain is DAGVTQSPTHLIKTRGQQVTLRCSPKSGHDTVSWYQQALGQGPQFIFQYYEEEERQRGNFPDRFSGHQFPNYSSELNVNALLLGDSALYLCASSFFESYGYTFGSGTRLTVV.

Only one count was recorded for this clone. This chain uses TRBV3-1 (or the pseudogene TRBV3-2) with TRBJ1-4, with D perhaps matching TRBD1 (6 bases). Trimming stripped 0 bases from V and 3 bases from J, with 17 bases between. CDR1 LGHDT and CDR2 YNNKEL come from the germline V gene (reference sequence). The CDR3 runs 18 residues. CDR3 amino acids: CASSQDRGAGKANEKLFF. The CDR3 nucleotides are TGTGCCAGCAGCCAAGATCGGGGGGCGGGGAAGGCTAATGAAAAACTGTTTTTT.

The chain recombines TRBV19 with TRBJ1-1; tentative D call: TRBD1 (5 bases). Germline V gene sequence: CDR1 LNHDA, CDR2 SQIVND (reference sequence). V was cut by 5 bases and J by 5 bases, with 12 bases left in between. This CDR3 is 13 amino acids long. The CDR3 sequence: CASSSSGMTEAFF. CDR3 sequence (DNA): TGTGCCAGTAGTTCTTCAGGGATGACTGAAGCTTTCTTT. Full variable domain (rest looked up from reference TRBV19 and TRBJ1-1): DGGITQSPKYLFRKEGQNVTLSCEQNLNHDAMYWYRQDPGQGLRLIYYSQIVNDFQKGDIAEGYSVSREKKESFPLTVTSAQKNPTAFYLCASSSSGMTEAFFGQGTRLTVV.

The rearrangement joins TRBV2 to TRBJ1-2; D is uncertain. Per germline, CDR1 SNHLY and CDR2 FYNNEI. V was cut by 4 bases and J by 4 bases, with 16 bases left in between. The CDR3 runs to 15 residues. The CDR3 sequence: CASSVGEGLGYGYTF. Here the CDR3 DNA reads TGTGCCAGCAGTGTGGGCGAGGGATTGGGCTATGGCTACACCTTC.

This clone came up once. V is TRBV28 and J is TRBJ2-7; D might be TRBD1 (5 bases). The CDR3 is 16 amino acids. Germline CDR1 MDHEN, CDR2 SYDVKM. V lost 5 bases and J 0 bases, leaving 17 bases between the germline ends. DNA of the CDR3: TGTGCCAGCAGTCCCTTGGGGCAGATCCACTCCTACGAGCAGTACTTC. Residues: CASSPLGQIHSYEQYF.

The table lists this clone with a count of one. The rearrangement uses TRBV30 and TRBJ2-3, with D perhaps TRBD2 (6 bases). Trimming took off 4 bases at V and 2 bases at J, with 13 bases between the two ends. Germline V lookup: CDR1 GTSNPN, CDR2 SVGIG (reference sequence). This CDR3 spans 14 amino acids. CDR3: CAWNPLANTDTQYF. CDR3 nucleotide sequence: TGTGCCTGGAATCCCCTAGCGAACACAGATACGCAGTATTTT.

This clone has just one count. The chain employs TRBV2 and TRBJ2-1; tentatively, D is TRBD1 (5 bases). Looked up from germline, CDR1 is SNHLY and CDR2 is FYNNEI. The CDR3 contains 15 residues. Trimming stripped 2 bases from V and 1 base from J, with 9 bases between. DNA of the CDR3: TGTGCCAGCAGTGAATATGGGGCATCCTACAATGAGCAGTTCTTC. This gives the protein CASSEYGASYNEQFF.

The chain has TRBV7-6 and TRBJ2-1, with a possible D match to TRBD2 (5 bases). V shed 1 base and J shed 9 bases, with 16 bases lying between them. Germline V gives CDR1 SGHVS, CDR2 FNYEAQ. The length of the CDR3 is 15 residues. For the CDR3, the DNA is TGTGCCAGCAGCTTAGATCCGGCTAGCACGGCTGAGCAGTTCTTC. Translated, it gives CASSLDPASTAEQFF. The variable domain in full, completed from reference TRBV7-6 and TRBJ2-1, reads GAGVSQSPRYKVTKRGQDVALRCDPISGHVSLYWYRQALGQGPEFLTYFNYEAQQDKSGLPNDRFSAERPEGSISTLTIQRTEQRDSAMYRCASSLDPASTAEQFFGPGTRLTVL.

This clone was observed once. This chain links TRBV30 with TRBJ1-3, with unresolved D. V lost 0 bases to trimming and J lost 0 bases, with 6 bases between them. Germline CDR1 GTSNPN, CDR2 SVGIG (reference sequence). This CDR3 is built from 14 residues. DNA for the CDR3: TGTGCCTGGAGTGTCGGGATCTCTGGAAACACCATATATTTT. Translating gives CAWSVGISGNTIYF. Using reference TRBV30 and TRBJ1-3 for the parts outside the CDR3, the full variable domain is SQTIHQWPATLVQPVGSPLSLECTVEGTSNPNLYWYRQAAGRGLQLLFYSVGIGQISSEVPQNLSASRPQDRQFILSSKKLLLSDSGFYLCAWSVGISGNTIYFGEGSWLTVV.

This chain joins TRBV5-3 and TRBJ2-5, with D unclear. TRBV5-3 is classed as an ORF, of uncertain function. Trimming shortened V by 0 bases and J by 1 base, and 7 bases separated the two germline ends. CDR3 length: 14 residues. The DNA for the CDR3 is TGTGCCAGAAGCTTGGGGCAGGTCCAAGAGACCCAGTACTTC. This encodes CARSLGQVQETQYF.